These 17 T cell receptor beta chains originate from one sample sequenced in a study of blood T cell repertoires in COVID-19. Clones were read by immunoSEQ multiplex PCR, and TCRdb kept only the in-frame ones, dropping some. The sample shows under 150,000 clones, around four fifths of them seen only once. The sample was PBMCs or T cells enriched from blood (not recorded which). The origin of the receptors is a middle-aged woman who had recovered from COVID-19.

The chain is built from TRBV19 and TRBJ1-2; D not resolved. The CDR3 is 15 residues long. V was pared by 4 bases and J by 4 bases, with 16 bases between. Germline CDR1 and CDR2: LNHDA and SQIVND (reference sequence). The CDR3: CASSTPDPAAYGYTF. DNA of the CDR3: TGTGCCAGTAGTACTCCCGACCCCGCGGCCTATGGCTACACCTTC.

The chain links TRBV5-1 to TRBJ2-1; 14 nucleotides line up with TRBD2. Trimming at V came to 0 bases and at J to 2 bases, leaving 7 bases not matched to a gene. Looked up from germline, CDR1 is SGHRS and CDR2 is YFSETQ. This CDR3 region has 19 residues. The CDR3 region is CASSLEAGTSGGTYNEQFF. CDR3 nucleotide sequence: TGCGCCAGCAGCTTGGAAGCCGGGACTAGCGGGGGAACCTACAATGAGCAGTTCTTC.

The V call is TRBV3-1 (or the pseudogene TRBV3-2), the J call TRBJ2-5, with a possible D match to TRBD1 (5 bases). CDR3 length: 13 residues. The germline CDR1 and CDR2 sequences are LGHDT and YNNKEL (reference sequence). Trimming shortened V by 3 bases and J by 4 bases, and 9 bases separated the two germline ends. The chain's CDR3 is CASSHNQGETQYF. The DNA of the CDR3 is TGTGCCAGCAGCCATAATCAGGGAGAGACCCAGTACTTC.

Only one count was recorded for this clone. This chain links TRBV19 with TRBJ2-1, with a possible D match to TRBD2 (5 bases). Trimming shortened V by 1 base and J by 0 bases, and 7 bases separated the two germline ends. Germline V gives CDR1 LNHDA, CDR2 SQIVND (reference sequence). CDR3 size: 15 residues. The CDR3 DNA follows: TGTGCCAGTAGTATAGCGGGGAGCTCCTACAATGAGCAGTTCTTC. As protein: CASSIAGSSYNEQFF. Based on the CDR3 plus reference TRBV19 and TRBJ2-1, the full variable domain is DGGITQSPKYLFRKEGQNVTLSCEQNLNHDAMYWYRQDPGQGLRLIYYSQIVNDFQKGDIAEGYSVSREKKESFPLTVTSAQKNPTAFYLCASSIAGSSYNEQFFGPGTRLTVL.

V usage is TRBV20-1 and J usage is TRBJ1-1, with D perhaps TRBD1 (5 bases). Trimming shortened V by 3 bases and J by 1 base, and 9 bases separated the two germline ends. This CDR3 has 13 residues. Germline V CDR1 and CDR2: DFQATT, SNEGSKA (reference sequence). In nucleotides, the CDR3 is TGCAGTGCTAGTCCAGACAGGAACACTGAAGCTTTCTTT. Translating gives CSASPDRNTEAFF.

The chain couples TRBV7-3 to TRBJ2-1; TRBD1 aligns across 8 bases. Germline CDR1 is SGHTA and CDR2 is FQGTGA. This CDR3 contains 15 residues. The V gene end was trimmed by 5 bases and the J gene end by 6 bases; junction bases not matched to a gene: 9. This CDR3 reads CASSLTGEVGNEQFF. CDR3 coding DNA: TGTGCCAGCAGCCTGACAGGGGAAGTTGGCAATGAGCAGTTCTTC. The entire variable domain, with the rest obtained from reference TRBV7-3 and TRBJ2-1, is as follows: GAGVSQTPSNKVTEKGKYVELRCDPISGHTALYWYRQSLGQGPEFLIYFQGTGAADDSGLPNDRFFAVRPEGSVSTLKIQRTERGDSAVYLCASSLTGEVGNEQFFGPGTRLTVL.

Regarding this clone: Because it lacks the conserved phenylalanine or tryptophan at the end, this CDR3 is likely a read error. The chain employs TRBV28 and TRBJ1-2; TRBD1 aligns across 10 bases. The CDR3 covers 15 residues. After removal of 6 bases from V and 4 bases from J, the junction contained 8 bases not matched to a gene. The germline gives CDR1 MDHEN, CDR2 SYDVKM. The CDR3: CASSHRTGGIYGYTL. The DNA for the CDR3 is TGTGCCAGCAGCCATAGGACAGGGGGAATCTATGGCTACACCCTC.

The chain recombines TRBV4-1 with TRBJ1-5; possible D gene TRBD1, 5 bases. The V gene's germline CDR1 is MGHRA and CDR2 YSYEKL. The CDR3 has 15 residues. V lost 0 bases and J lost 7, with 13 bases in between. The CDR3 coding sequence is TGCGCCAGCAGCCAAGATGGGCAGGGCTGGCAGCCCCAGCATTTT. This gives the protein CASSQDGQGWQPQHF.

The chain combines TRBV12-1 with TRBJ2-1; the table's D call of TRBD2 was not tested on the DNA. TRBV12-1 is flagged as a pseudogene. The CDR3 loop spans 15 amino acids. The CDR3 is CASSSELAGDNEQFF. CDR3 nucleotides: TGTGCCAGCAGCTCGGAACTAGCGGGGGACAATGAGCAGTTCTTC.

The chain couples TRBV3-1 (or the pseudogene TRBV3-2) to TRBJ1-2; possibly TRBD1 for D (5 bases). Germline values: CDR1 LGHDT, CDR2 YNNKEL (reference sequence). Trimming took 0 bases from V and 8 from J, leaving 7 bases between them. The CDR3 is 12 residues long. CDR3 in DNA: TGTGCCAGCAGCCAAGAGTACAGGGGCTACACCTTC. Translation gives CASSQEYRGYTF.

The CDR3 region is CASSYITGGFFSYNEQFF. CDR3 sequence (DNA): TGTGCCAGCAGTTATATTACAGGGGGCTTCTTCTCCTACAATGAGCAGTTCTTC. This chain joins TRBV6-2 or TRBV6-3 and TRBJ2-1, with 9 bases identical to TRBD1. Germline V lookup: CDR1 MNHEY, CDR2 SVGEGT. V was pared by 3 bases and J by 0 bases, with 9 bases of the junction left unmatched. This CDR3 is 18 amino acids long.

This clone was observed once. The chain joins TRBV9 to TRBJ1-2; 7 bases are shared with TRBD1. Germline assignment: CDR1 SGDLS and CDR2 YYNGEE. J was trimmed by 8 bases and V by 2 bases; bases with no gene match: 12. The CDR3 spans 15 residues. CDR3 residues: CASSVSPDRAQGYTF. The DNA for the CDR3 is TGTGCCAGCAGCGTTTCCCCCGACAGGGCGCAAGGCTACACCTTC.

In nucleotides, the CDR3 is TGTGCCACCAGCAGAGATCAGTTGCGGGAGGGCTACGAGCAGTACTTC. It is translated as CATSRDQLREGYEQYF. The V and J genes are TRBV15 and TRBJ2-7; TRBD2 aligns across 9 bases. V lost 0 bases to trimming and J lost 3 bases; unmatched junction nucleotides: 6. The germline gives CDR1 LNHNV, CDR2 YYDKDF (reference sequence). The CDR3 is 16 amino acids.

Only a few counts were recorded for this clone. The chain joins TRBV2 to TRBJ1-1, with TRBD1 as a possible D gene (5 bases). The germline V gene encodes CDR1 SNHLY and CDR2 FYNNEI. The CDR3 totals 13 residues. V lost 8 bases to trimming and J lost 1 base, with 11 bases between them. This CDR3 reads CASRWGGNTEAFF. The CDR3 region has the DNA TGTGCCAGCCGATGGGGGGGGAACACTGAAGCTTTCTTT.

This chain uses TRBV21-1 with TRBJ2-1; no DNA check was done on the table's D call, TRBD2. TRBV21-1 is reported as a pseudogene. The CDR3 extends over 18 amino acids. In nucleotides, the CDR3 is TGTGCCAGCAGCAAAGGGCCGAAACGGGAGGTCATCTACAATGAGCAGTTCTTC. Translating gives CASSKGPKREVIYNEQFF.

The CDR3 DNA reads TGTGCCAGCAGACAGCACATGAACACTGAAGCTTTCTTT. Translated, it gives CASRQHMNTEAFF. The chain links TRBV6-5 to TRBJ1-1; D is uncertain. The ends were cut back, 6 bases at V and 0 bases at J, with 8 bases in the middle. CDR1 is MNHEY and CDR2 is SVGAGI in the germline V gene. The CDR3 is made up of 13 amino acids.

The genes are TRBV7-8 and TRBJ1-4; D ambiguous. Germline V gene sequence: CDR1 SGHVS, CDR2 FQNEAQ. The length of the CDR3 is 15 residues. The V end was cut by 5 bases, the J end by 0 bases, with 10 bases between. The CDR3 here is CASSPSGTTNEKLFF. CDR3 sequence (DNA): TGTGCCAGCAGCCCGTCGGGGACAACTAATGAAAAACTGTTTTTT.